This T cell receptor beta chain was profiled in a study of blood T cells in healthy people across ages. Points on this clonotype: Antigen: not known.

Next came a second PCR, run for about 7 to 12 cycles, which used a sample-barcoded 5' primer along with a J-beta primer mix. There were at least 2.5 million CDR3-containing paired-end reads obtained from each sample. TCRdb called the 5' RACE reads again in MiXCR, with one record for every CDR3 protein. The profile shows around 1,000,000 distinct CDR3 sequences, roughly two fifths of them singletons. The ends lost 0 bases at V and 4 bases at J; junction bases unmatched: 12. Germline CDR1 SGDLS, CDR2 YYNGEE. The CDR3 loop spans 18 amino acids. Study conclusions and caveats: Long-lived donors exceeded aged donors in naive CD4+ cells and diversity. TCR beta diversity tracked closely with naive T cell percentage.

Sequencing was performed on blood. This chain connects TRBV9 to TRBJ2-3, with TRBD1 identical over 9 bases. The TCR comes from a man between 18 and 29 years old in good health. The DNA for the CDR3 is TGTGCCAGCAGCGTAGGAATCCGGGACAGGGTACAGCCAGATACGCAGTATTTT. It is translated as CASSVGIRDRVQPDTQYF.